This T cell receptor beta chain stems from a study of T-cell reconstitution after alpha-beta-depleted transplantation in children (dated by TCRdb to 2016 to 2018). For context, the study as a whole: Using TCR repertoire profiling, the study followed T-cell immune reconstitution in a quantitative way in children after TCRalphabeta/CD19-depleted allogeneic hematopoietic cell transplantation.

The method behind the library was PCR. Sequencing relied on an Illumina HiSeq 2500. Molecular barcoding was employed in the preparation of TCR libraries, with unique molecular identifiers being used to normalize TCRbeta repertoire quantification. TCRdb passed the public sequencing reads through fastp at Q25 and MiXCR, retaining productive beta sequences. Rows are combined by CDR3 protein, so each entry shows the most common genes and DNA. For this sample there are about 500,000 distinct CDR3 sequences; 32% appear just once. Together, the top ten hold about 2.3% of the sample. On this clonotype: Its specific antigen is unknown. Base qualities were left out, and no much larger clone turns up one base away.

Including the terminal cysteine and phenylalanine, the CDR3 comprises 13 residues. Of all the DNA, just the CDR3 is kept, 39 bases in frame from base 1. Ends trimmed: V by 8 bases, J by 4 bases; bases unmatched to a gene: 7. As encoded in the germline V gene (reference sequence), CDR1 is DFQATT while CDR2 is SNEGSKA. The sequencing used PBMCs from the stem cell graft donor, collected from the stem cell graft. The clonotype originates from a human donor who donated a stem cell graft to a child with aplastic anemia. The chain is encoded by TRBV20-1 joined to TRBJ2-2; 7 bases in between match TRBD1. The CDR3 protein: CSFLGTATGELFF. The DNA is as follows: TGCAGTTTCCTCGGGACAGCCACCGGGGAGCTGTTTTTT.